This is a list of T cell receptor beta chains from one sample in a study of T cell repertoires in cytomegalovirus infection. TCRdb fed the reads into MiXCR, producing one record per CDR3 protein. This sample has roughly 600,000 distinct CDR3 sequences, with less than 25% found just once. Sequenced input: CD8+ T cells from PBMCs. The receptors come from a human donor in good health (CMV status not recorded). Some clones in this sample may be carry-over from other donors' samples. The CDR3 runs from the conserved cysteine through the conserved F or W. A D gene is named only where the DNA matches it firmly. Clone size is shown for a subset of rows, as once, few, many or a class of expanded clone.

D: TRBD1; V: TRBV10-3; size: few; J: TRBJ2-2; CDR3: CASRTGGSGELFF; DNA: TGTGCCTCCAGGACAGGGGGCTCCGGGGAGCTGTTTTTT
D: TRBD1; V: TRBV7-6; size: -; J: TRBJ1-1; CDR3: CASRSGGAFTEAFF; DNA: TGTGCCAGTCGTTCAGGGGGCGCCTTCACTGAAGCTTTCTTT
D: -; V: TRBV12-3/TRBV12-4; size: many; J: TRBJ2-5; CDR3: CASSPPEGGGETQYF; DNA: TGTGCCAGCAGTCCCCCGGAGGGGGGTGGGGAGACCCAGTACTTC
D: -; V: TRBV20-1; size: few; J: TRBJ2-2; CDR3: CSASSRTTGELFF; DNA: TGCAGTGCTAGTTCCAGAACGACCGGGGAGCTGTTTTTT
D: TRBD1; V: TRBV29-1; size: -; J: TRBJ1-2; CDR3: CSVEDDRGLNGYTF; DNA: TGCAGCGTTGAGGATGACAGGGGCCTAAATGGCTACACCTTC
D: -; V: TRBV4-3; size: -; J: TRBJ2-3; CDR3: CASSPYRADTQYF; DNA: TGCGCCAGCAGCCCGTATAGGGCAGATACGCAATATTTT
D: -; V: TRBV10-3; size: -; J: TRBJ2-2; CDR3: CAISEVRTAGELFF; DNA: TGTGCCATCAGTGAAGTGCGGACGGCCGGGGAGCTGTTTTTT
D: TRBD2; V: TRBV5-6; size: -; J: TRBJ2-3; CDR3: CASSSGLAGRTDTQYF; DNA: TGTGCCAGCAGCTCCGGACTAGCGGGGAGAACAGATACGCAGTATTTT
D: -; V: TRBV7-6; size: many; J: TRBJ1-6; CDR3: CASSLYSNSPLHF; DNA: TGTGCCAGCAGCTTATACTCAAATTCACCCCTCCACTTT
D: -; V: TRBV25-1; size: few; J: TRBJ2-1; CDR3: CASTGPVPNSRSYSYNEQFF; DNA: TGTGCCAGCACCGGACCGGTCCCGAACTCAAGGAGTTACTCCTACAATGAGCAGTTCTTC
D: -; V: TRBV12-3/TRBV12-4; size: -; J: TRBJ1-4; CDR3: CASSFAGDGKLFF; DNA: TGTGCCAGCAGTTTTGCCGGGGATGGAAAACTGTTTTTT
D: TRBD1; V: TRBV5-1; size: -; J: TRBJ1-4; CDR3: CASSLGQGTEKLFF; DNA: TGCGCCAGCAGCTTAGGACAGGGGACTGAAAAACTGTTTTTT